This TCR beta chain was obtained from a study of cytomegalovirus exposure and HLA in healthy donors. The length of the CDR3 is 14 residues. Germline loops: CDR1 LNHDA, CDR2 SQIVND (reference sequence). The V and J ends lost 6 bases and 3 bases respectively, with 12 bases between them. This clone has only a few counts. The antigen remains unidentified. Profiled with immunoSEQ multiplex PCR; TCRdb holds only in-frame clones, not every one. The sample lists 200,000 to 300,000 clones; around 85% were seen once. Study results and limitations: The classifier reportedly diagnosed cytomegalovirus status with high sensitivity and specificity. There were a few CMV-associated chains whose specificity for CMV antigens was confirmed in vitro.

Sequencing input: PBMCs. The rearrangement joins TRBV19 to TRBJ1-5, with D possibly matching TRBD1 (5 bases). The TCR was taken from a woman aged 25 to 45 in good health and CMV-seropositive. The CDR3: CASSQDRNNQPQHF. In DNA, the CDR3 is TGTGCCAGTAGCCAAGACAGAAACAATCAGCCCCAGCATTTT. The whole variable domain, remainder taken from reference TRBV19 and TRBJ1-5, is DGGITQSPKYLFRKEGQNVTLSCEQNLNHDAMYWYRQDPGQGLRLIYYSQIVNDFQKGDIAEGYSVSREKKESFPLTVTSAQKNPTAFYLCASSQDRNNQPQHFGDGTRLSIL.